What follows are 19 T cell receptor beta chains derived from one specimen sequenced in a study of early T cells in non-severe SARS-CoV-2 infection. TCRdb re-called the 5' RACE reads through MiXCR, storing one row per CDR3 protein. This sample has 46,000 or so distinct CDR3 sequences, with about 13% found just once. The sequenced material came from whole blood. The receptors were gathered from an adult who was a healthcare worker with PCR-confirmed SARS-CoV-2 infection or an uninfected control (not recorded which).

This clonotype was counted at least ten times. This sequence joins TRBV7-2 and TRBJ2-1; no clear D. V lost 5 bases and J 2 bases, leaving 13 bases between the germline ends. Germline V gene sequence: CDR1 SGHTA, CDR2 FQGNSA. The CDR3 covers 15 residues. CDR3 in amino acids: CASSRASPTYNEQFF. The CDR3 nucleotides are TGTGCCAGCAGCCGAGCCTCCCCAACCTACAATGAGCAGTTCTTC. The full variable domain, completed using reference TRBV7-2 and TRBJ2-1, is GAGVSQSPSNKVTEKGKDVELRCDPISGHTALYWYRQSLGQGLEFLIYFQGNSAPDKSGLPSDRFSAERTGGSVSTLTIQRTQQEDSAVYLCASSRASPTYNEQFFGPGTRLTVL.

Many counts were recorded for this clonotype. The J gene is TRBJ1-1, the V gene TRBV29-1; D is perhaps TRBD1 (6 bases). The V end lost 7 bases, the J end lost 7 bases, and 16 bases lay between the germline ends. CDR1 is SQVTM and CDR2 is ANQGSEA in the germline V gene. This CDR3 is 12 amino acids long. The CDR3 bases are TGCAGCGGGTTACGGGACACACTTGAAGCTTTCTTT. Protein product: CSGLRDTLEAFF.

This clonotype was detected only a few times. The rearrangement links TRBV6-2 or TRBV6-3 to TRBJ2-7; 9 bases line up with TRBD2. CDR3 length equals 16 residues. Germline V gene data show CDR1 as MNHEY and CDR2 as SVGEGT. V dropped 6 bases and J dropped 1; count of bases not matched to a gene: 10. The DNA of the CDR3 is TGTGCCAGCAGGCCTCACCTGACTAGCGGTTCCTACGAGCAGTACTTC. This translates into CASRPHLTSGSYEQYF.

The chain recombines TRBV5-1 with TRBJ2-5, with D unresolved. CDR3 size: 12 residues. V dropped 2 bases and J dropped 5 bases, with 7 bases sitting between them. Germline CDR1 is SGHRS and CDR2 is YFSETQ. The CDR3 spells CASSLSLETQYF. The CDR3 DNA reads as TGCGCCAGCAGCTTAAGTCTGGAGACCCAGTACTTC.

The chain links TRBV6-2 or TRBV6-3 to TRBJ2-7; 7 bases are shared with TRBD2. With 4 bases clipped from V and 6 bases from J, the junction kept 15 bases outside the gene matches. The germline gives CDR1 MNHEY, CDR2 SVGEGT. CDR3 length: 16 residues. The CDR3 loop is CASSSSPKRDQLEQYF. The CDR3 bases are TGTGCCAGCAGTTCTTCCCCCAAGCGGGACCAACTCGAGCAGTACTTC.

This clonotype was observed a handful of times. The CDR3 DNA is TGTGCCAGCAGTTTCAAGGCTAATGAAAAACTGTTTTTT. Its translation: CASSFKANEKLFF. The gene calls are TRBV27 and TRBJ1-4; no reliable D call. V was pared by 3 bases and J by 3 bases, with 5 bases between. CDR3 length equals 13 residues. The germline CDR1 and CDR2 sequences are MNHEY and SMNVEV (reference sequence).

In this sample, this clonotype turned up many times. The chain combines TRBV6-5 with TRBJ1-1; possibly TRBD1 for D (5 bases). CDR1 is MNHEY and CDR2 is SVGAGI in the germline V gene. Between the trimmed V and J ends, which lost 5 bases and 4 bases, there was a span of 11 bases. This CDR3 is 13 amino acids long. The CDR3 reads CASSRNRGTEAFF. The CDR3 DNA sequence: TGTGCCAGCAGTCGTAATAGGGGCACTGAAGCTTTCTTT.

As regards this clonotype: A junction boundary mismatches the germline segment, possibly from a read error. The genes are TRBV20-1 and TRBJ1-1; D unresolved. CDR1 and CDR2 (germline): DFQATT, SNEGSKA (reference sequence). The CDR3 extends over 14 amino acids. DNA of the CDR3: TGCAGTGCTAGGTTGGGGTCCGTTAACACTGAAGCTTTTTTT. The encoded protein is CSARLGSVNTEAFF.

This clonotype came up a few times. The chain recombines TRBV2 with TRBJ2-7; D unresolved. The CDR3 length is 13 residues. Trimming removed 6 bases from V and 6 bases from J, with 15 bases in between. Germline loops: CDR1 SNHLY, CDR2 FYNNEI. The CDR3 loop is CASRLVAWIEQYF. CDR3 in DNA: TGTGCCAGCAGGTTGGTGGCTTGGATCGAGCAGTACTTC.

This clonotype was observed a handful of times. The chain carries TRBV18 and TRBJ1-2; weak D call: TRBD1 (5 bases). Per germline, CDR1 KGHSH and CDR2 LQKENI. V lost 3 bases and J lost 4, with 18 bases in between. This CDR3 has 16 residues. This CDR3 is CASSPPSVGEAYGYTF. The CDR3 DNA is TGTGCCAGCTCACCCCCGAGCGTAGGGGAGGCCTATGGCTACACCTTC. The complete variable domain, with remaining parts taken from reference TRBV18 and TRBJ1-2, reads NAGVMQNPRHLVRRRGQEARLRCSPMKGHSHVYWYRQLPEEGLKFMVYLQKENIIDESGMPKERFSAEFPKEGPSILRIQQVVRGDSAAYFCASSPPSVGEAYGYTFGSGTRLTVV.

This clonotype was seen ten or more times. The V call is TRBV12-3 or TRBV12-4, the J call TRBJ1-1; TRBD1 matches at 10 bases. CDR3 size: 18 residues. With 0 bases clipped from V and 4 bases from J, the junction kept 11 bases outside the gene matches. The CDR3 here is CASSLAPGQGTGSTEAFF. The CDR3 coding sequence is TGTGCCAGCAGTTTAGCACCGGGACAGGGGACCGGAAGCACTGAAGCTTTCTTT.

This clonotype came up many times. The V call is TRBV20-1, the J call TRBJ1-5, with D unclear. With 1 base removed from V and 7 bases from J, the gap between germline ends came to 11 bases. There are 13 residues in the CDR3. Germline V CDR1 and CDR2: DFQATT, SNEGSKA (reference sequence). CDR3 residues: CSARVAGRQPQHF. CDR3 coding DNA: TGCAGTGCTAGAGTGGCGGGAAGACAGCCCCAGCATTTT.

There are many counts of this clonotype. J is TRBJ2-2 and V is TRBV3-1, with 8 bases that match TRBD2. CDR1 and CDR2 (germline): LGHDT, YNNKEL (reference sequence). The trim removed 1 base at V and 5 bases at J, leaving 3 bases unmatched. The CDR3 covers 15 residues. CDR3 sequence (DNA): TGTGCCAGCAGCCAAGCGGGAGGGTTAACCGGGGAGCTGTTTTTT. Translated, it gives CASSQAGGLTGELFF.

At least ten counts were recorded for this clonotype. The chain has TRBV6-5 and TRBJ1-6; 7 bases are shared with TRBD1. The CDR3 is made up of 14 amino acids. J was trimmed by 11 bases and V by 1 base; bases with no gene match: 5. The germline V gene encodes CDR1 MNHEY and CDR2 SVGAGI. The CDR3 here is CASSYLGGRAPLHF. DNA for the CDR3: TGTGCCAGCAGTTACTTAGGGGGCCGGGCACCCCTCCACTTT.

This clonotype was counted many times. The chain links TRBV10-3 to TRBJ2-7; perhaps TRBD1 as D (5 bases). The CDR3 runs to 15 residues. V lost 0 bases to trimming and J lost 3 bases, with 12 bases between them. Germline CDR1 ENHRY, CDR2 SYGVKD. In DNA form, the CDR3 reads TGTGCCATCAGTGAGTCTGAAGGGGCGTTCTACGAGCAGTACTTC. Amino acid sequence: CAISESEGAFYEQYF.

The rearrangement links TRBV6-6 to TRBJ2-3, with 9 nucleotides matching TRBD2. CDR1 is MNHNY, CDR2 SVGAGI, per germline (reference sequence). The CDR3 contains 14 residues. The V gene end was trimmed by 5 bases and the J gene end by 6 bases; junction bases not matched to a gene: 6. The CDR3 coding sequence is TGTGCCAGCAGTCGCACTAGCGGGCTGGATACGCAGTATTTT. This encodes CASSRTSGLDTQYF.

The chain joins TRBV20-1 to TRBJ2-7, with 11 bases that match TRBD2. Trimming removed 3 bases from V and 6 bases from J; junction bases left unmatched: 10. The CDR3 is 15 amino acids. Looked up from germline, CDR1 is DFQATT and CDR2 is SNEGSKA (reference sequence). CDR3 amino acids: CSARISGRATPEQYF. The DNA of the CDR3 is TGCAGTGCTAGGATTAGCGGGAGGGCCACCCCCGAGCAGTACTTC.

This clonotype occurred many times. The chain recombines TRBV10-2 with TRBJ2-5; TRBD1 agrees at 8 bases. Trimming at V came to 4 bases and at J to 5 bases, leaving 15 bases not matched to a gene. CDR3 length: 17 residues. The germline gives CDR1 WSHSY, CDR2 SAAADI. This chain's CDR3 is CASSVPYKGQAGETQYF. The CDR3, as DNA: TGCGCCAGCAGTGTGCCCTACAAGGGACAGGCCGGGGAGACCCAGTACTTC.

V usage is TRBV19 and J usage is TRBJ2-2; D is perhaps TRBD1 (6 bases). The V end was cut by 5 bases, the J end by 3 bases, with 16 bases between. Germline CDR1 LNHDA, CDR2 SQIVND (reference sequence). The CDR3 has 16 residues. CDR3 in amino acids: CASSPLQGKDTGELFF. In nucleotides, the CDR3 is TGTGCCAGTAGTCCTCTCCAGGGGAAAGACACCGGGGAGCTGTTTTTT. Full variable domain (remainder filled in from reference TRBV19 and TRBJ2-2): DGGITQSPKYLFRKEGQNVTLSCEQNLNHDAMYWYRQDPGQGLRLIYYSQIVNDFQKGDIAEGYSVSREKKESFPLTVTSAQKNPTAFYLCASSPLQGKDTGELFFGEGSRLTVL.